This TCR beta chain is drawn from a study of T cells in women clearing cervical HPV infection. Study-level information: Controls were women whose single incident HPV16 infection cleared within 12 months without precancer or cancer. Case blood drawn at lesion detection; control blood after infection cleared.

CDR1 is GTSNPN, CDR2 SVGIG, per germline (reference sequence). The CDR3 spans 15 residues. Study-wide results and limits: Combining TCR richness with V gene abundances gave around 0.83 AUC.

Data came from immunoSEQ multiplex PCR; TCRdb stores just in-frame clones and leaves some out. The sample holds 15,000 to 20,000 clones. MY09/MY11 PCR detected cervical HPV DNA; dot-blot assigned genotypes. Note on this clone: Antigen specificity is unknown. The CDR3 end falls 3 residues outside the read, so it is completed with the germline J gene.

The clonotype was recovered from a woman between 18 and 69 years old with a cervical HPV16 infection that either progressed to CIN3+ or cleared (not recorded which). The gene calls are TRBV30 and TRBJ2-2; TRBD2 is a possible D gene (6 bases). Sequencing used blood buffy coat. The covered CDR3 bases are TGTGCCTGGAGCCCCGTGTGGGGGGAAAATTCACCG. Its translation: CAWSPVWGENSP. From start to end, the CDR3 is CAWSPVWGENSPLFF.